This T cell receptor beta chain was documented in a study of siplizumab effects on memory and regulatory T cells. General study results and limits: Roughly 75-95% of proliferating CD4+ or CD8+ clones lacked an assignable naive or memory phenotype.

Profiled with immunoSEQ multiplex PCR; TCRdb holds only in-frame clones, not every one. The sample lists approximately 100,000 clones; 75% to 95% were seen once. The germline V gene encodes CDR1 SEHNR and CDR2 FQNEAQ (reference sequence). The CDR3 is made up of 16 amino acids. Losses at the gene ends were 3 bases for V and 2 bases for J; bases not matched to a gene: 5. For this clone: Its antigen remains unknown.

The rearrangement uses TRBV7-9 and TRBJ2-3; 10 nucleotides line up with TRBD2. This clonotype originated in a human donor in good health. Some clones in this sample may be carry-over from other donors' samples. Sequencing input: CD4+ T cells sorted from blood. This CDR3 reads CASSLRTSGTTDTQYF. The CDR3 DNA follows: TGTGCCAGCAGCTTGAGGACTAGCGGAACCACAGATACGCAGTATTTT.